This TCR beta chain was documented in a study of CD8+ T cells in alopecia areata. Study-level information: Those treated were given oral tofacitinib at 5 to 10 mg twice daily. Study-level points and caveats: Tissue-resident alphabeta T cells belonging to normal skin likewise get sequenced within scalp specimens. Lesional scalp displayed greater clonality than normal scalp, most notably in alopecia totalis/universalis.

As for this clone: Its antigen remains unidentified.

RNA extraction and reverse transcription yielded cDNA as sequencing template. Method: immunoSEQ multiplex PCR; TCRdb's copy keeps in-frame clones and lacks some. The sample has 150,000 or so clones; under 60% are singletons. The clonotype comes from a human donor with alopecia areata. The sequencing here drew on CD8+ T cells sorted from blood, taken at week 0.

The CDR3 region is CSVNSRGEQYF. DNA of the CDR3: TGCAGCGTTAATTCTCGGGGCGAGCAGTACTTC. The chain carries TRBV29-1 and TRBJ2-7, with a possible D match to TRBD2 (5 bases). Germline CDR1 SQVTM, CDR2 ANQGSEA. The CDR3 is 11 amino acids. Trimming removed 5 bases from V and 6 bases from J, with 11 bases in between.